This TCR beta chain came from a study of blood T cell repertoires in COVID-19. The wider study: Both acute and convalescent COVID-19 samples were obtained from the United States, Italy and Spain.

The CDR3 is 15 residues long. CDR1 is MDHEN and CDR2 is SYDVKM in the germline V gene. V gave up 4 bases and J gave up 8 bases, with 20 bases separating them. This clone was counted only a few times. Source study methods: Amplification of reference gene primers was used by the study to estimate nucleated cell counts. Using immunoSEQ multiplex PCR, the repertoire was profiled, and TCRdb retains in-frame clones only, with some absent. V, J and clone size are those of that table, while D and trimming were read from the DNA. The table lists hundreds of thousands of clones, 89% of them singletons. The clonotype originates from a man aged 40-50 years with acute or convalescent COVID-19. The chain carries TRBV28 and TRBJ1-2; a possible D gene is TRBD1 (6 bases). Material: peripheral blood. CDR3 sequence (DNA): TGTGCCAGCAGTTATGCCGTCGACAGGATGGGCGGCTACACCTTC. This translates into CASSYAVDRMGGYTF.